This T cell receptor (beta chain) was identified in a study of OX40 agonist ivuxolimab in advanced cancers. This clone has only one observation. Its antigen is not known. This CDR3 has 16 residues. The germline V and J ends were trimmed by 2 bases and 0 bases, with 11 bases remaining between them. The germline CDR1 and CDR2 sequences are MNHEY and SMNVEV (reference sequence). Study-wide points: Expanded clones were, on average, more numerous among CD8+ T cells than CD4+.

Here immunoSEQ multiplex PCR was the method, and the copy in TCRdb shows in-frame clones only, minus some. In the table there are about 58,000 clones, around 83% of which are singletons. This sequence was found in an adult with an advanced solid tumor such as melanoma, head and neck, liver or kidney cancer. This chain joins TRBV27 and TRBJ1-5; tentative D call: TRBD1 (5 bases). This specimen consisted of CD4+ or CD8+ T cells sorted from blood, obtained in a trial of the OX40 agonist ivuxolimab. The CDR3: CASSLQGGGSNQPQHF. In DNA, the CDR3 is TGTGCCAGCAGTTTACAGGGCGGGGGTAGCAATCAGCCCCAGCATTTT.